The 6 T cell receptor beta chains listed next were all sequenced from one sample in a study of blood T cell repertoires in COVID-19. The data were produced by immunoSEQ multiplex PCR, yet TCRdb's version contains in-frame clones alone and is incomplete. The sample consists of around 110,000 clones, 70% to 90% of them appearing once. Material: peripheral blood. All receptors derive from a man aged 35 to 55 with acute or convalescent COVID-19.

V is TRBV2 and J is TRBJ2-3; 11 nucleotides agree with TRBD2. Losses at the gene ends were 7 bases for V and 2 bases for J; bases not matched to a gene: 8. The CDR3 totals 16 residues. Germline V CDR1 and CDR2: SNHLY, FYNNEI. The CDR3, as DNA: TGTGCCAGCACGGAACGACTAGCGGGGTACACAGATACGCAGTATTTT. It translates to CASTERLAGYTDTQYF.

This CDR3 is CASSTQLSNQPQHF. The CDR3 region has the DNA TGTGCCAGTAGCACACAGCTTAGCAATCAGCCCCAGCATTTT. V gene TRBV19 combines with J gene TRBJ1-5; D ambiguous. Trimming removed 6 bases from V and 0 bases from J, with 9 bases in between. CDR3 size: 14 residues. Germline CDR1 LNHDA, CDR2 SQIVND (reference sequence).

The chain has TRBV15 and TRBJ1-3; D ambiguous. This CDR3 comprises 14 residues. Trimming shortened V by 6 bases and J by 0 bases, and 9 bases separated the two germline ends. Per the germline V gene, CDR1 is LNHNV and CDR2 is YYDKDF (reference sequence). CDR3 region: CATRRDTSGNTIYF. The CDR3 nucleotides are TGTGCCACCAGACGAGACACCTCTGGAAACACCATATATTTT.

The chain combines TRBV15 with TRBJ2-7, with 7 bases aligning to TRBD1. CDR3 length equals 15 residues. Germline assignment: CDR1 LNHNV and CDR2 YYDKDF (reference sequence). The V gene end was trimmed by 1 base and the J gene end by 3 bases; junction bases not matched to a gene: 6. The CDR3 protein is CATSRGDRESYEQYF. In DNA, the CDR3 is TGTGCCACCAGCAGAGGCGACAGGGAAAGCTACGAGCAGTACTTC.

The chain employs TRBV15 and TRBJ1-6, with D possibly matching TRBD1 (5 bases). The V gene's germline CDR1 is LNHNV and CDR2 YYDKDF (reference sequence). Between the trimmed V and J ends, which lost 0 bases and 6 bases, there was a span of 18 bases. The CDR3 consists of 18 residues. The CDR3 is CATSRDFRSGVGNSPLHF. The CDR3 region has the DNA TGTGCCACCAGCAGAGATTTTCGGTCGGGGGTAGGTAATTCACCCCTCCACTTT.

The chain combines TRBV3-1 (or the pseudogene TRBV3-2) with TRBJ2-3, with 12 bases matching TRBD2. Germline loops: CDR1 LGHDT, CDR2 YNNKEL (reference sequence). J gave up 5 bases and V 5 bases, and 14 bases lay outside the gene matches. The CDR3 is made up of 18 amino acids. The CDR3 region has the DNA TGTGCCAGCAGCAAAAGGGCCCTAGCGGGAGGGAAAGGAGATACGCAGTATTTT. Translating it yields CASSKRALAGGKGDTQYF.